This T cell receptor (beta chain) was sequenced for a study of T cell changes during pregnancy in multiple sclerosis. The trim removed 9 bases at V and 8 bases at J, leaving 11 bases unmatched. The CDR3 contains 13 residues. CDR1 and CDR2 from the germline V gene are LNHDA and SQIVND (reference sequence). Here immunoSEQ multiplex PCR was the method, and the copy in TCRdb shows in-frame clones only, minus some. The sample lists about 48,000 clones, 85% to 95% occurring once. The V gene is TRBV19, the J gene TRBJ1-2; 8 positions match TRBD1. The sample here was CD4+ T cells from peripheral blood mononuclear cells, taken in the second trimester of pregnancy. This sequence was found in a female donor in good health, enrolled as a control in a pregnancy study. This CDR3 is CASRTGTALGYTF. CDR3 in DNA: TGTGCCAGCAGGACAGGGACCGCGTTAGGCTACACCTTC.